This T cell receptor beta chain was identified during a study of T cells in Graves' hyperthyroidism and ophthalmopathy. Overall study results and limits: Stable hyperthyroidism was separated from ophthalmopathy by a model based on 13 V-J features.

RNA transcripts gave rise to amplified TCR beta CDR3 regions. Primed by the HTBI set, a first-round RT-PCR was run on the TCR CDR3. TCRdb called the multiplex PCR reads again in MiXCR, with one record for every CDR3 protein. This table holds 350,000 or so distinct CDR3 sequences, about a sixth found once. Those patients with uncontrolled infection, other autoimmune disease, pregnancy or lactation were excluded. Source material for PBMCs was more than 7.5 ml fresh peripheral blood. Trimming cost V 0 bases and J 7 bases, with 13 bases left between them. Germline V gives CDR1 SQVTM, CDR2 ANQGSEA. The CDR3 spans 14 residues. This clonotype was found a few times. What it binds is not known.

The receptor comes from a woman aged 40 to 50 with Graves' ophthalmopathy. Sequencing was done on a sample of blood. This sequence joins TRBV29-1 and TRBJ2-1, with a possible D match to TRBD1 (6 bases). CDR3 loop: CSVEDPGAINEQFF. The CDR3 DNA is TGCAGCGTTGAAGATCCAGGGGCCATTAATGAGCAGTTCTTC.